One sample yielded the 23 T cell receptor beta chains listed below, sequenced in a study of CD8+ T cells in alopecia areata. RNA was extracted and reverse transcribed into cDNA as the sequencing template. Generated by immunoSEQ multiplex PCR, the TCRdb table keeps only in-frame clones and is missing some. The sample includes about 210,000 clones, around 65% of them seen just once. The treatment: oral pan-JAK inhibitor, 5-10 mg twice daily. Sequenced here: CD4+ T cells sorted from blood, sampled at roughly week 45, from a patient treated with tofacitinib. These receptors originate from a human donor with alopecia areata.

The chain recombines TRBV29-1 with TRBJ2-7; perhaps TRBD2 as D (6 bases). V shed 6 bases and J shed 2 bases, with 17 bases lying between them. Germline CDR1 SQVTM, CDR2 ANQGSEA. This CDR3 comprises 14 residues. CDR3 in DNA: TGCAGCGTGAGCGGACGGGAGAGTACCTACGAGCAGTACTTC. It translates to CSVSGRESTYEQYF.

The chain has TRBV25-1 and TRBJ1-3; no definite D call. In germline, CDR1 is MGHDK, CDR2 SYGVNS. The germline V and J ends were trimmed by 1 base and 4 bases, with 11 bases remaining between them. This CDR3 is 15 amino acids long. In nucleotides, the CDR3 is TGTGCCAGCAGTGAATCGATGACGGTGGGAAACACCATATATTTT. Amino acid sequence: CASSESMTVGNTIYF. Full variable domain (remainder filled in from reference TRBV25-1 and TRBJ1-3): EADIYQTPRYLVIGTGKKITLECSQTMGHDKMYWYQQDPGMELHLIHYSYGVNSTEKGDLSSESTVSRIRTEHFPLTLESARPSHTSQYLCASSESMTVGNTIYFGEGSWLTVV.

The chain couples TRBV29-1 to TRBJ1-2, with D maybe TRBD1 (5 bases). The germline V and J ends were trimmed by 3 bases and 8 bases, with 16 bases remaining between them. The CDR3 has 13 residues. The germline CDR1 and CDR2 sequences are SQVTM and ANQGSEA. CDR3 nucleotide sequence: TGCAGCGTTGAGGTGGGGCTTAGTTACGGCTACACCTTC. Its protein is CSVEVGLSYGYTF.

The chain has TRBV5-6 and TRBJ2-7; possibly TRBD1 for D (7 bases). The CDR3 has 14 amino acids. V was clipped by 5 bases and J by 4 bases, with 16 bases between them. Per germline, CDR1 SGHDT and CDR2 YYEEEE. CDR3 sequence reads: CASSRQGGGYEQYF. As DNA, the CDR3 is TGTGCCAGCAGTCGACAGGGTGGAGGGTACGAGCAGTACTTC.

The CDR3 region is CASNLSWWTSGCSPIHEQFF. In nucleotides, the CDR3 is TGTGCCAGTAATCTTTCTTGGTGGACTAGCGGATGTTCCCCCATCCATGAGCAGTTCTTC. V gene TRBV19 combines with J gene TRBJ2-1; 10 bases map to TRBD2. The V and J ends lost 7 bases and 8 bases, in that order; junction bases with no gene match: 26. CDR1 is LNHDA, CDR2 SQIVND, per germline (reference sequence). The CDR3 has 20 amino acids. The full variable domain, rest sourced from reference TRBV19 and TRBJ2-1, is DGGITQSPKYLFRKEGQNVTLSCEQNLNHDAMYWYRQDPGQGLRLIYYSQIVNDFQKGDIAEGYSVSREKKESFPLTVTSAQKNPTAFYLCASNLSWWTSGCSPIHEQFFGPGTRLTVL.

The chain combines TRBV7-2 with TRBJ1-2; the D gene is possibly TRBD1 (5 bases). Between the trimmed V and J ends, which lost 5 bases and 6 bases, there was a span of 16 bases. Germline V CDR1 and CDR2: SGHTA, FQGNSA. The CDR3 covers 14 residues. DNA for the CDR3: TGTGCCAGCAGCGCGGACGGAACGGGGGATGGCTACACCTTC. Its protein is CASSADGTGDGYTF.

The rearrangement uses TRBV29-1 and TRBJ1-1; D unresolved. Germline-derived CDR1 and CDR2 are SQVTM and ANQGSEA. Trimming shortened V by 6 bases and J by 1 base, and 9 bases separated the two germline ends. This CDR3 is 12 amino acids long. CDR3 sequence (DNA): TGCAGCGTCGTTGACGGGAACACTGAAGCTTTCTTT. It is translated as CSVVDGNTEAFF. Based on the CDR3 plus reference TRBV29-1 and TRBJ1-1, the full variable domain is SAVISQKPSRDICQRGTSLTIQCQVDSQVTMMFWYRQQPGQSLTLIATANQGSEATYESGFVIDKFPISRPNLTFSTLTVSNMSPEDSSIYLCSVVDGNTEAFFGQGTRLTVV.

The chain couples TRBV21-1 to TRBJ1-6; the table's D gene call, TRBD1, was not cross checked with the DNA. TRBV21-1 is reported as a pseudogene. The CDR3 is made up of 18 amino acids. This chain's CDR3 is CASSKVRTGGGENSPLHF. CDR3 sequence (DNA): TGTGCCAGCAGCAAAGTAAGGACAGGGGGCGGTGAAAATTCACCCCTCCACTTT.

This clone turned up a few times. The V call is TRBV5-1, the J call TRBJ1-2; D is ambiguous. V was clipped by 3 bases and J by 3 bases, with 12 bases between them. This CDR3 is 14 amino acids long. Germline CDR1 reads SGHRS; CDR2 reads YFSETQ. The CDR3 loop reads CASSSSGGDYGYTF. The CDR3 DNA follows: TGCGCCAGCAGCTCCTCAGGAGGCGACTATGGCTACACCTTC.

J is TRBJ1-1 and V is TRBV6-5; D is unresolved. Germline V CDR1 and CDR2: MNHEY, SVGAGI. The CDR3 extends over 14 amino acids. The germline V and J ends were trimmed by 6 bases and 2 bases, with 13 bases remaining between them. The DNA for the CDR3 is TGTGCCAGCAGATACCAACCAACTAACACTGAAGCTTTCTTT. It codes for CASRYQPTNTEAFF.

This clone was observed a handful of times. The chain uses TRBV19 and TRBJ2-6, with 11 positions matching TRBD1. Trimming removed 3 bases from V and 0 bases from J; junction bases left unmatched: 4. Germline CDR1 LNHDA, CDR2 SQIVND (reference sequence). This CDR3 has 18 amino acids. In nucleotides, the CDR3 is TGTGCCAGTAGTATTGGACAGGGGGCCTACTCTGGGGCCAACGTCCTGACTTTC. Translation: CASSIGQGAYSGANVLTF.

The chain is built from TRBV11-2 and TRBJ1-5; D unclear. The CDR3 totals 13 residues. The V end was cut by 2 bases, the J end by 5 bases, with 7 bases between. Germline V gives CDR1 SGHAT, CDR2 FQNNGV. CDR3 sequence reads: CASSLFRDQPQHF. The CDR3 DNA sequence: TGTGCCAGCAGCTTATTCAGAGATCAGCCCCAGCATTTT. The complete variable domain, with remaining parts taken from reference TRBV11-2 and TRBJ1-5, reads EAGVAQSPRYKIIEKRQSVAFWCNPISGHATLYWYQQILGQGPKLLIQFQNNGVVDDSQLPKDRFSAERLKGVDSTLKIQPAKLEDSAVYLCASSLFRDQPQHFGDGTRLSIL.

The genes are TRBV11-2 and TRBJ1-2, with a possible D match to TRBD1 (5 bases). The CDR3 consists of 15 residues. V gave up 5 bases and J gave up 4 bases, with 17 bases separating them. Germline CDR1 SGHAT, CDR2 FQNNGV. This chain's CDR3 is CASSLPDAGVYGYTF. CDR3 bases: TGTGCCAGCAGCCTCCCGGATGCGGGGGTCTATGGCTACACCTTC.

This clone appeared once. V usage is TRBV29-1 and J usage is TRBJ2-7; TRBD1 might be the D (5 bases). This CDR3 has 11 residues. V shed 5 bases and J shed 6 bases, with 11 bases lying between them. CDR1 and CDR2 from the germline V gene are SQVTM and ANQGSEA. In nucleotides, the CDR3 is TGCAGCGTTTTTAAACAGGCCGAGCAGTACTTC. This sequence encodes CSVFKQAEQYF.

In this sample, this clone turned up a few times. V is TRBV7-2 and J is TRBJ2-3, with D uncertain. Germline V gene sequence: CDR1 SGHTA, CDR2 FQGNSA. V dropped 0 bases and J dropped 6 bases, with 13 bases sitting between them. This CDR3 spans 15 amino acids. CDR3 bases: TGTGCCAGCAGCTTAGCCCGTACGATCTGGGATACGCAGTATTTT. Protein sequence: CASSLARTIWDTQYF. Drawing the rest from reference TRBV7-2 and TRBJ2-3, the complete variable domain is GAGVSQSPSNKVTEKGKDVELRCDPISGHTALYWYRQSLGQGLEFLIYFQGNSAPDKSGLPSDRFSAERTGGSVSTLTIQRTQQEDSAVYLCASSLARTIWDTQYFGPGTRLTVL.

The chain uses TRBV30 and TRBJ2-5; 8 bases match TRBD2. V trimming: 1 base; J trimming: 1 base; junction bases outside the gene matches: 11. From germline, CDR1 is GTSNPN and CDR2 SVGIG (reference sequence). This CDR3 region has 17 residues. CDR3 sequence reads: CAWSGVGRGEPQETQYF. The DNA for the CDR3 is TGTGCCTGGAGTGGTGTAGGGCGGGGGGAACCCCAAGAGACCCAGTACTTC.

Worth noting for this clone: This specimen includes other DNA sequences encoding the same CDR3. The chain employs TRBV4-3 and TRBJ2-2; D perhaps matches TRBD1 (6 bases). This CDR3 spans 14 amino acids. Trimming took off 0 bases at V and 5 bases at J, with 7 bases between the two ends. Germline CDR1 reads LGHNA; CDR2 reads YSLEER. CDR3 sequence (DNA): TGCGCCAGCAGCCAAGAAAGGGGGACCGGGGAGCTGTTTTTT. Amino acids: CASSQERGTGELFF.

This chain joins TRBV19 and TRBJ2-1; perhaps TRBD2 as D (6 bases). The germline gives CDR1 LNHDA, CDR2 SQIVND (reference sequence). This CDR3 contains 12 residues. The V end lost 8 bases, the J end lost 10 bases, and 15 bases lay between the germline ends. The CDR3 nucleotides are TGTGCCAGTGGATCCCTCAGCGGGGAGCAGTTCTTC. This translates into CASGSLSGEQFF.

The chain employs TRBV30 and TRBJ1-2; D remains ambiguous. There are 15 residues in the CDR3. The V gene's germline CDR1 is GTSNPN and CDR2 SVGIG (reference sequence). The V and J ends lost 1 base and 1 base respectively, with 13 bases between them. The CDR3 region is CAWSEGSLGNYGYTF. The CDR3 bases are TGTGCCTGGAGTGAGGGCTCGTTGGGTAACTATGGCTACACCTTC.

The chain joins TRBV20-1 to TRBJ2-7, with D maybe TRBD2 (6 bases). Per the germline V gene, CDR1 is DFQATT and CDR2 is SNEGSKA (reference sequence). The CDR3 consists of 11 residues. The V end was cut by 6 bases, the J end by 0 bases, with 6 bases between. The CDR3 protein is CSAGGSYEQYF. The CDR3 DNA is TGCAGTGCCGGGGGCTCCTACGAGCAGTACTTC.

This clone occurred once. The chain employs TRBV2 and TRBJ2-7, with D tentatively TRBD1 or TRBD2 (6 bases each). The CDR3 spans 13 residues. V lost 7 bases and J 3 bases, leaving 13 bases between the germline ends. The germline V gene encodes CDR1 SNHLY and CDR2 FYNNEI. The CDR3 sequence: CASTTEGGYEQYF. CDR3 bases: TGTGCCAGCACCACAGAGGGGGGCTACGAGCAGTACTTC.

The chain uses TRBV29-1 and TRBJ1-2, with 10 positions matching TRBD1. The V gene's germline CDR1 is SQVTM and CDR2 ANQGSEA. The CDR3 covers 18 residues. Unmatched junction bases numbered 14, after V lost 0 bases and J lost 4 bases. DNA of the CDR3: TGCAGCGTTGAAGAGGGGGCGGGGACAGGGGACTCTGGCTATGGCTACACCTTC. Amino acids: CSVEEGAGTGDSGYGYTF. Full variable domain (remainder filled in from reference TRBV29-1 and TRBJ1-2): SAVISQKPSRDICQRGTSLTIQCQVDSQVTMMFWYRQQPGQSLTLIATANQGSEATYESGFVIDKFPISRPNLTFSTLTVSNMSPEDSSIYLCSVEEGAGTGDSGYGYTFGSGTRLTVV.

The CDR3 coding sequence is TGTGCCTGGAGCGACGGGGAGAACTATGGCTACACCTTC. Translating it yields CAWSDGENYGYTF. The gene calls are TRBV30 and TRBJ1-2, with unresolved D. CDR1 and CDR2 (germline): GTSNPN, SVGIG (reference sequence). Trimming removed 3 bases at V and 2 bases at J, with 10 bases between. The CDR3 contains 13 residues.